The table lists the clone carrying this T cell receptor beta chain with many counts. Its matching antigen is unknown. Unique molecular identifiers were linked by the library to individual cDNA molecules. Each CDR3 protein is one row after TCRdb ran MiXCR on the RACE reads. The sample lists fewer than 130,000 distinct CDR3 sequences, 8% to 13% seen once, with roughly 3.5% in the top ten. The data are from a study of human T cells and chemical hapten exposure. About the research overall: Read at 6 days, the patch tests placed 0.01% DPC on the upper back.

Study conclusions and caveats: Among TCRs, those above 1 in 1000 frequency were unaffected by DPC sensitization.

Regarding time point: patch test 1, 2 weeks after DPC sensitization. Specified treatment: therapeutic diphenylcyclopropenone sensitization with weekly scalp DPC. Donors, patients with alopecia ranging from 18 to 70 years old and judged suitable for DPC, provided samples. This sequence originates from a woman between 35 and 50 years old with alopecia areata. Some clones in this sample may be carry-over from other donors' samples. The sample in question was whole blood, obtained in connection with sensitization to the hapten diphenylcyclopropenone (DPC).

The CDR3 bases are TGTGCCAGCTCCCAAGGACAACACTACGAGCAGTACTTC. As protein: CASSQGQHYEQYF. The rearrangement uses TRBV18 and TRBJ2-7; tentative D call: TRBD1 (5 bases). CDR3 length: 13 amino acids. The V end was cut by 6 bases, the J end by 3 bases, with 12 bases between. CDR1 and CDR2 (germline): KGHSH, LQKENI.